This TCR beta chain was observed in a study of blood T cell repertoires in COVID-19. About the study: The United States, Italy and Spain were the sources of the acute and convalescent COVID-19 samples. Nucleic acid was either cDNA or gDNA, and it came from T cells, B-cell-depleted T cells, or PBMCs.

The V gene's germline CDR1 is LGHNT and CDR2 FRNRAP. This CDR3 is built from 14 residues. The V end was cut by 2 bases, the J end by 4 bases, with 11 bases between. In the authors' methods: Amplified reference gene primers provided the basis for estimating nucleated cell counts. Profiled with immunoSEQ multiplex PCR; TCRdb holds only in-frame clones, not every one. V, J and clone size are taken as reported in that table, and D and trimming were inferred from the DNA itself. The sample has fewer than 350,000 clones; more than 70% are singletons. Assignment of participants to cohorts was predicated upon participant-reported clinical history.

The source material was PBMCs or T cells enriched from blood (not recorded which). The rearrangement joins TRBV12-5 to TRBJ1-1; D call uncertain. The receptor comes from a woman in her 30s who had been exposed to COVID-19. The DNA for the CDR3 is TGTGCTAGTGGTTTGCCAAGGGAGGGCACTGAAGCTTTCTTT. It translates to CASGLPREGTEAFF.